The 10 T cell receptor beta chains given below trace back to one sample, sequenced in a study of blood T cell repertoires in COVID-19. The repertoire was sequenced with immunoSEQ multiplex PCR; TCRdb's copy has only in-frame clones and lacks some. This sample yields 380,000 or so clones, of which roughly 88% are seen a single time; over 2% belongs to the top ten. The specimen was PBMCs or T cells enriched from blood (not recorded which). The receptors originated from a woman in her forties with acute COVID-19.

To note about this clone: Other DNA sequences from this sample encode an identical CDR3 as well. The rearrangement joins TRBV5-1 to TRBJ2-1, with 9 positions matching TRBD1. V shed 1 base, J shed 2 bases, and the junction held 1 base outside the gene matches. Germline CDR1 and CDR2: SGHRS and YFSETQ. The CDR3 totals 15 residues. The CDR3 DNA sequence: TGCGCCAGCAGCTTGAGACAGGGGGCCTACAATGAGCAGTTCTTC. It translates to CASSLRQGAYNEQFF.

The CDR3 loop is CASSQDNPSGGHNEQFF. The CDR3 DNA sequence: TGTGCCAGCAGCCAAGATAACCCCAGCGGGGGCCACAATGAGCAGTTCTTC. The gene calls are TRBV3-1 (or the pseudogene TRBV3-2) and TRBJ2-1, with 8 nucleotides matching TRBD2. The V gene's germline CDR1 is LGHDT and CDR2 YNNKEL (reference sequence). V lost 0 bases and J lost 5; bases outside the gene matches: 9. The CDR3 is 17 residues long.

The V gene is TRBV4-2, the J gene TRBJ1-4; 8 bases line up with TRBD1. V lost 4 bases to trimming and J lost 4 bases; unmatched junction nucleotides: 8. The CDR3 covers 16 residues. Germline CDR1 and CDR2: LGHNA and YNFKEQ. The CDR3 is CASSPKQGVGNEKLFF. Here the CDR3 DNA reads TGTGCCAGCAGCCCGAAACAGGGGGTGGGTAATGAAAAACTGTTTTTT.

This clone was found once. The CDR3 DNA is TGTGCCAGCAGCAATGGGGCTAGCGGGGAGAGCTCCTACGAGCAGTACTTC. Amino acid sequence: CASSNGASGESSYEQYF. This chain connects TRBV21-1 to TRBJ2-7; TRBD2 is the table's D call, not checked against the DNA. TRBV21-1 is termed a pseudogene. The CDR3 has 17 amino acids.

This chain uses TRBV5-6 with TRBJ1-1; 9 positions match TRBD1. J lost 8 bases, V lost 4 bases, and 9 bases had no gene match. Germline loops: CDR1 SGHDT, CDR2 YYEEEE. This CDR3 is 14 amino acids long. The CDR3: CASSALTGGWEAFF. CDR3 bases: TGTGCCAGCAGCGCCCTAACAGGGGGCTGGGAAGCTTTCTTT.

This chain uses TRBV11-2 with TRBJ1-6; 7 bases agree with TRBD1. Germline V gives CDR1 SGHAT, CDR2 FQNNGV. CDR3 size: 16 residues. Trimming removed 4 bases from V and 1 base from J; junction bases left unmatched: 4. CDR3 residues: CASSSRGDSYNSPLHF. CDR3 bases: TGTGCCAGCAGCTCCAGGGGGGATTCCTATAATTCACCCCTCCACTTT.

J is TRBJ1-3 and V is TRBV7-9; no definite D call. V was cut by 5 bases and J by 3 bases, with 5 bases left in between. Germline V gives CDR1 SEHNR, CDR2 FQNEAQ (reference sequence). The CDR3 is made up of 12 amino acids. Here the CDR3 reads CASSGDGNTIYF. The CDR3 DNA follows: TGTGCCAGCAGCGGAGATGGAAACACCATATATTTT.

V is TRBV9 and J is TRBJ2-2; no reliable D call. V lost 3 bases to trimming and J lost 7 bases, with 13 bases between them. There are 14 residues in the CDR3. The germline CDR1 and CDR2 sequences are SGDLS and YYNGEE. CDR3 amino acids: CASSGTTTGGELFF. The CDR3, as DNA: TGTGCCAGCAGCGGAACTACCACCGGCGGGGAGCTGTTTTTT. The complete variable domain, with remaining parts taken from reference TRBV9 and TRBJ2-2, reads DSGVTQTPKHLITATGQRVTLRCSPRSGDLSVYWYQQSLDQGLQFLIQYYNGEERAKGNILERFSAQQFPDLHSELNLSSLELGDSALYFCASSGTTTGGELFFGEGSRLTVL.

The gene calls are TRBV18 and TRBJ1-5; perhaps TRBD1 as D (6 bases). This CDR3 comprises 15 residues. V was pared by 4 bases and J by 2 bases, with 12 bases between. Per the germline V gene, CDR1 is KGHSH and CDR2 is LQKENI. In DNA, the CDR3 is TGTGCCAGCTCACTAGGGGGTAGCGGCAATCAGCCCCAGCATTTT. Protein product: CASSLGGSGNQPQHF. The variable domain in full, with the rest retrieved from reference TRBV18 and TRBJ1-5, is NAGVMQNPRHLVRRRGQEARLRCSPMKGHSHVYWYRQLPEEGLKFMVYLQKENIIDESGMPKERFSAEFPKEGPSILRIQQVVRGDSAAYFCASSLGGSGNQPQHFGDGTRLSIL.

For the CDR3, the DNA is TGTGCCAGCAGTTTGGGACTTTCCGATTCACCCCTCCACTTT. As protein: CASSLGLSDSPLHF. The J gene is TRBJ1-6, the V gene TRBV6-5; D possibly corresponds to TRBD1 (5 bases). Germline-derived CDR1 and CDR2 are MNHEY and SVGAGI. The V end lost 4 bases, the J end lost 8 bases, and 12 bases lay between the germline ends. The CDR3 length is 14 residues.